This T cell receptor beta chain was profiled in a study of blood T cells in healthy people across ages. Whole-study findings and limits: Any conclusive comparison of naive versus antigen-experienced cells was prevented by using unsorted PBMCs. Investigators viewed diversity estimates from one million T cells as underestimates, the study reported.

Of note for this clonotype: The antigen is undetermined.

The CDR3 runs to 13 residues. With 6 bases removed from V and 7 bases from J, the gap between germline ends came to 18 bases. Germline V gene data show CDR1 as SQVTM and CDR2 as ANQGSEA. Combining a sample-barcoded 5' primer with a J-beta primer mix, a second PCR ran for roughly 7 to 12 cycles. TCRdb re-called the 5' RACE reads with MiXCR, one entry per CDR3 protein. The table includes fewer than 2 million distinct CDR3 sequences, 30% to 40% detected once. Drawing of peripheral blood yielded about 9.8 milliliters from each donor. The TCR was taken from a human donor in good health. The source material was blood. V gene TRBV29-1 combines with J gene TRBJ1-2, with a weak D call TRBD1 (5 bases). The CDR3 bases are TGCAGCGTCCTAATTCGGGGGATAAGTGGCTACACCTTC. This gives the protein CSVLIRGISGYTF.